These 16 T cell receptor beta chains originate from one sample sequenced in a study of blood T cell repertoires in COVID-19. Clones were read by immunoSEQ multiplex PCR, and TCRdb kept only the in-frame ones, dropping some. The table shows about 83,000 clones, with around 80% occurring only once. Sequences were obtained from peripheral blood. The receptors stem from an elderly woman with active or convalescent COVID-19.

The chain employs TRBV7-6 and TRBJ2-3; 10 bases agree with TRBD2. There are 17 residues in the CDR3. Looked up from germline, CDR1 is SGHVS and CDR2 is FNYEAQ. V shed 4 bases, J shed 8 bases, and the junction held 15 bases outside the gene matches. CDR3 loop: CASSSIFLAGEGVTQYF. CDR3 DNA: TGTGCCAGCAGCTCGATTTTCCTAGCGGGGGAAGGCGTTACGCAGTATTTT. Together with reference TRBV7-6 and TRBJ2-3, the CDR3 gives the full variable domain: GAGVSQSPRYKVTKRGQDVALRCDPISGHVSLYWYRQALGQGPEFLTYFNYEAQQDKSGLPNDRFSAERPEGSISTLTIQRTEQRDSAMYRCASSSIFLAGEGVTQYFGPGTRLTVL.

This clone was recorded only once. V gene TRBV25-1 combines with J gene TRBJ2-2; D not resolved. CDR3 length: 13 residues. Trimming left V 4 bases short and J 6 bases short, with 9 bases between. Germline CDR1 and CDR2: MGHDK and SYGVNS. CDR3 in DNA: TGTGCCAGCAGTGGGAATGGGCCCGGGGAGCTGTTTTTT. Amino acid sequence: CASSGNGPGELFF.

The J gene is TRBJ2-5, the V gene TRBV6-2 or TRBV6-3; D is possibly TRBD2 (6 bases). V was cut by 2 bases and J by 5 bases, with 15 bases left in between. The germline V gene has CDR1 MNHEY and CDR2 SVGEGT. The CDR3 is 15 amino acids. CDR3 in amino acids: CASSYQGLARETQYF. The CDR3 region has the DNA TGTGCCAGCAGTTACCAGGGACTCGCACGGGAGACCCAGTACTTC.

CDR3 region: CAIRAGGRGTEAFF. The CDR3 nucleotides are TGTGCCATCAGGGCAGGAGGCCGGGGAACTGAAGCTTTCTTT. The V call is TRBV10-3, the J call TRBJ1-1; no clear D gene. Germline CDR1 and CDR2: ENHRY and SYGVKD. This CDR3 contains 14 residues. Trimming took 6 bases from V and 5 from J, leaving 16 bases between them.

This clone appeared a few times. This chain connects TRBV2 to TRBJ1-1; 7 bases align to TRBD1. V was clipped by 3 bases and J by 0 bases; unmatched bases: 7. The CDR3 covers 16 residues. The V gene's germline CDR1 is SNHLY and CDR2 FYNNEI. Here the CDR3 DNA reads TGTGCCAGCAGTGAGCAGGGGGGAAACTTGAACACTGAAGCTTTCTTT. Translating gives CASSEQGGNLNTEAFF.

This clone was detected many times. The V gene is TRBV19, the J gene TRBJ2-5; D is ambiguous. CDR3 length equals 13 residues. From germline, CDR1 is LNHDA and CDR2 SQIVND (reference sequence). V was cut by 5 bases and J by 1 base, with 8 bases left in between. In DNA form, the CDR3 reads TGTGCCAGTAGTTTAAGACTCCAAGAGACCCAGTACTTC. Protein: CASSLRLQETQYF.

This chain connects TRBV5-6 to TRBJ2-7; 8 positions match TRBD1. CDR1 is SGHDT and CDR2 is YYEEEE in the germline V gene. V shed 4 bases, J shed 3 bases, and the junction held 6 bases outside the gene matches. The length of the CDR3 is 14 residues. Here the CDR3 reads CASSRPGTGYEQYF. The CDR3 nucleotides read TGTGCCAGCAGCAGGCCCGGGACAGGCTACGAGCAGTACTTC.

This clone was detected only once. The V call is TRBV2, the J call TRBJ1-4; 8 bases line up with TRBD1. Germline V gene data show CDR1 as SNHLY and CDR2 as FYNNEI. The CDR3 runs 15 residues. Germline trimming cut 5 bases from V and 7 bases from J; bases unmatched to any gene: 9. This CDR3 reads CASSRNQGAGEKLFF. DNA for the CDR3: TGTGCCAGCAGTCGAAACCAGGGGGCCGGTGAAAAACTGTTTTTT.

The chain recombines TRBV6-2 or TRBV6-3 with TRBJ1-6; no firm D call. Between the trimmed V and J ends, which lost 5 bases and 5 bases, there was a span of 19 bases. The germline V gene has CDR1 MNHEY and CDR2 SVGEGT. This CDR3 has 17 residues. The CDR3 protein is CASSDYRRGDDNSPLHF. The CDR3 nucleotides are TGTGCCAGCAGTGACTACCGACGGGGAGACGATAATTCACCCCTCCACTTT.

The V call is TRBV6-1, the J call TRBJ2-2; 12 positions agree with TRBD2. CDR1 MNHNS and CDR2 SASEGT come from the germline V gene. This CDR3 region has 17 residues. Trimming took 3 bases from V and 6 from J; bases not matched to a gene: 8. The CDR3, as DNA: TGTGCCAGCAGTGATATTCTAGCGGGGGGGACCGCCGGGGAGCTGTTTTTT. This translates into CASSDILAGGTAGELFF.

The rearrangement joins TRBV10-1 to TRBJ1-3; 10 bases align to TRBD1. The CDR3 spans 16 residues. From germline, CDR1 is WNHNN and CDR2 SYGVQD (reference sequence). After removal of 4 bases from V and 8 bases from J, the junction contained 11 bases not matched to a gene. This chain's CDR3 is CASSGGTGVPVDTIYF. CDR3 bases: TGCGCCAGCAGTGGGGGGACAGGGGTCCCGGTTGACACCATATATTTT.

The chain employs TRBV11-2 and TRBJ1-1; TRBD1 agrees at 8 bases. This CDR3 region has 15 residues. The V and J ends lost 1 base and 4 bases, in that order; junction bases with no gene match: 5. Germline assignment: CDR1 SGHAT and CDR2 FQNNGV. CDR3 loop: CASSLVTGTGTEAFF. The DNA for the CDR3 is TGTGCCAGCAGCTTAGTGACAGGGACAGGCACTGAAGCTTTCTTT.

The chain has TRBV10-3 and TRBJ1-2, with D perhaps TRBD1 (5 bases). Trimming removed 2 bases at V and 4 bases at J, with 11 bases between. This CDR3 has 14 residues. Germline lookup yields CDR1 ENHRY and CDR2 SYGVKD. Here the CDR3 reads CAISEGGSFYGYTF. CDR3 nucleotides: TGTGCCATCAGTGAGGGGGGGAGTTTCTATGGCTACACCTTC.

In this sample, this clone turned up a few times. The chain carries TRBV5-1 and TRBJ1-4; D call uncertain. V lost 0 bases and J 0 bases, leaving 15 bases between the germline ends. The CDR3 extends over 18 amino acids. CDR1 SGHRS and CDR2 YFSETQ come from the germline V gene. This chain's CDR3 is CASSLGYTPKTTNEKLFF. CDR3 nucleotides: TGCGCCAGCAGCTTGGGTTACACCCCAAAAACAACTAATGAAAAACTGTTTTTT. Using reference TRBV5-1 and TRBJ1-4 for the parts outside the CDR3, the full variable domain is KAGVTQTPRYLIKTRGQQVTLSCSPISGHRSVSWYQQTPGQGLQFLFEYFSETQRNKGNFPGRFSGRQFSNSRSEMNVSTLELGDSALYLCASSLGYTPKTTNEKLFFGSGTQLSVL.

The chain has TRBV4-3 and TRBJ2-7; 10 positions agree with TRBD2. The V and J ends lost 3 bases and 0 bases, in that order; junction bases with no gene match: 2. The germline V gene has CDR1 LGHNA and CDR2 YSLEER. This CDR3 comprises 15 residues. The CDR3 here is CASSHTSGASYEQYF. CDR3 nucleotide sequence: TGCGCCAGCAGCCATACTAGCGGGGCCTCCTACGAGCAGTACTTC.

J is TRBJ2-2 and V is TRBV7-9; 7 bases map to TRBD1. Germline trimming cut 2 bases from V and 0 bases from J; bases unmatched to any gene: 6. CDR3 length: 17 amino acids. Germline lookup yields CDR1 SEHNR and CDR2 FQNEAQ (reference sequence). Here the CDR3 DNA reads TGTGCCAGCAGCTTAAGGCAGGGGGTTGCGAACACCGGGGAGCTGTTTTTT. This encodes CASSLRQGVANTGELFF.